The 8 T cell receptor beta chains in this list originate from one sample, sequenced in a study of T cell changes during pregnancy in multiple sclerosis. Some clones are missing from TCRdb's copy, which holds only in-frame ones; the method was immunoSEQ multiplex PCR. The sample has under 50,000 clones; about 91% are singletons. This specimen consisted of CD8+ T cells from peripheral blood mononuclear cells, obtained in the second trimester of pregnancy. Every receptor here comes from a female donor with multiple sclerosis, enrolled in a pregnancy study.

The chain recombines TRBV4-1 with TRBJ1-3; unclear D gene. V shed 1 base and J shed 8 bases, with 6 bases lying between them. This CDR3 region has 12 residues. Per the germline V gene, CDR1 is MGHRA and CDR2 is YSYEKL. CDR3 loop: CASSQARDTIYF. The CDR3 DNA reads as TGCGCCAGCAGCCAAGCAAGAGACACCATATATTTT.

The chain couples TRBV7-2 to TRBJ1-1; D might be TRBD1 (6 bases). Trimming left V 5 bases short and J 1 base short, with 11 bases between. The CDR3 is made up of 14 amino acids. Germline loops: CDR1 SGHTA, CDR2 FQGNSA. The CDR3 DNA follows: TGTGCCAGCAGCACCCGAGGGGGGAACACTGAAGCTTTCTTT. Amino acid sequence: CASSTRGGNTEAFF.

CDR3 DNA sequence: TGTGCCAGCAGCGTAGGGGTAACAGGGGGTAAAACTGAAGCTTTCTTT. Amino acid sequence: CASSVGVTGGKTEAFF. This chain links TRBV9 with TRBJ1-1; 8 nucleotides match TRBD1. The CDR3 loop spans 16 amino acids. The germline gives CDR1 SGDLS, CDR2 YYNGEE. With V trimmed by 0 bases and J by 5 bases, 9 bases remained unmatched.

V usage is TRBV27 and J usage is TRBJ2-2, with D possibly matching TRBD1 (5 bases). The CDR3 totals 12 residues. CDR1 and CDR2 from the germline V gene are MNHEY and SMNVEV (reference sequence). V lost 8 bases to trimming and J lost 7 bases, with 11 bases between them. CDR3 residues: CASGVQGGELFF. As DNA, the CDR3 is TGTGCCAGCGGGGTTCAGGGCGGGGAGCTGTTTTTT.

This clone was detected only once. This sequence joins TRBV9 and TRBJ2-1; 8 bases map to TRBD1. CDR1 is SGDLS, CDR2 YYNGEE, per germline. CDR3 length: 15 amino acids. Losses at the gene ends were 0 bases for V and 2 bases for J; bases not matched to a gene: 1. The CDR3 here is CASSVVRGPYNEQFF. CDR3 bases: TGTGCCAGCAGCGTAGTCAGGGGGCCCTACAATGAGCAGTTCTTC. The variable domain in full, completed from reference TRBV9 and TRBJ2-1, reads DSGVTQTPKHLITATGQRVTLRCSPRSGDLSVYWYQQSLDQGLQFLIQYYNGEERAKGNILERFSAQQFPDLHSELNLSSLELGDSALYFCASSVVRGPYNEQFFGPGTRLTVL.

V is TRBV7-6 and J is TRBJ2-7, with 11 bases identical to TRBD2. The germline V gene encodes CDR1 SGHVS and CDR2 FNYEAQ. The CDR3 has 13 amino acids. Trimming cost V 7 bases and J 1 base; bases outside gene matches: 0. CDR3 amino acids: CASTSGGSYEQYF. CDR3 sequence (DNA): TGTGCCAGCACTAGCGGGGGGTCCTACGAGCAGTACTTC. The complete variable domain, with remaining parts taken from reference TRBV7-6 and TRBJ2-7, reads GAGVSQSPRYKVTKRGQDVALRCDPISGHVSLYWYRQALGQGPEFLTYFNYEAQQDKSGLPNDRFSAERPEGSISTLTIQRTEQRDSAMYRCASTSGGSYEQYFGPGTRLTVT.

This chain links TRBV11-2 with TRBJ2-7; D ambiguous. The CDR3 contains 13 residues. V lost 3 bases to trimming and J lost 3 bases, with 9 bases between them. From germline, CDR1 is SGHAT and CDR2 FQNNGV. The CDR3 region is CASSFGPVYEQYF. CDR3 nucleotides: TGTGCCAGCAGCTTTGGCCCCGTCTACGAGCAGTACTTC.

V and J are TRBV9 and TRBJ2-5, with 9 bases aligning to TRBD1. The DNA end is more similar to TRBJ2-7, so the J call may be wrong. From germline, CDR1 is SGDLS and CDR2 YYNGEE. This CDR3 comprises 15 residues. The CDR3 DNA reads TGTGCCAGCAGCGTAGGGACAGGGGATTCCTACGAGCAGTACTTC. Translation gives CASSVGTGDSYEQYF.